A selection of T cell receptor beta chains follows, all from one sample in a study of CD8 T cells in ankylosing spondylitis. TCRdb fed the 5' RACE reads into MiXCR, producing one record per CDR3 protein. The profile shows 200,000 to 250,000 distinct CDR3 sequences, roughly 24% of them singletons. The source material was blood, either unsorted or a sorted T cell fraction (not recorded which). These receptors all stem from a male donor with ankylosing spondylitis or in good health (not recorded which). CDR3s include the opening cysteine and the closing phenylalanine or tryptophan. Each record gives: clone size, J gene, V gene, D gene, CDR3 DNA, CDR3 protein. D genes are given only for firm matches. The size field is filled for only some rows; it gives once, few, many or a size class.

size: -; J: TRBJ2-5; V: TRBV20-1; D: TRBD2; DNA: TGCAGTGCTGACGGGACTAGGAGGCTCCAAGAGACCCAGTACTTC; CDR3: CSADGTRRLQETQYF
size: -; J: TRBJ2-3; V: TRBV7-2; D: TRBD2; DNA: TGTGCCAGCAGCTTAGGAGCGGGAGTGTCAGATACGCAGTATTTT; CDR3: CASSLGAGVSDTQYF
size: -; J: TRBJ2-1; V: TRBV4-3; D: -; DNA: TGCGCCAGCAGCCAAGAGGTCTTCTACAATGAGCAGTTCTTC; CDR3: CASSQEVFYNEQFF
size: many; J: TRBJ2-7; V: TRBV3-1; D: TRBD2; DNA: TGTGCCAGTGGACTAGCGGGAGGAGAGCAGTACTTC; CDR3: CASGLAGGEQYF
size: -; J: TRBJ2-3; V: TRBV10-1; D: -; DNA: TGCGCCAGCAGTGGACCAAGGACCATGGATACGCAGTATTTT; CDR3: CASSGPRTMDTQYF
size: many; J: TRBJ2-1; V: TRBV28; D: TRBD2; DNA: TGTGCCAGCAGTTTACGTAGCGGGAATGAGCAGTTCTTC; CDR3: CASSLRSGNEQFF
size: -; J: TRBJ2-7; V: TRBV20-1; D: -; DNA: TGCAGTGCCCCAGGTGTCCACGAGCAGTACTTC; CDR3: CSAPGVHEQYF
size: -; J: TRBJ2-3; V: TRBV6-1; D: TRBD2; DNA: TGTGCCAGCAGTGACGTTCACGGGCGACTAGCGGACACAGATACGCAGTATTTT; CDR3: CASSDVHGRLADTDTQYF
size: -; J: TRBJ2-7; V: TRBV5-5; D: -; DNA: TGTGCCAGCACTCCCGGGGGCTACGAGCAGTACTTC; CDR3: CASTPGGYEQYF
size: many; J: TRBJ1-5; V: TRBV4-1; D: TRBD1; DNA: TGCGCCAGCAGCCAAGGGGTAATAAGGGACAGGGTCGTCGAGCAGCCCCAGCATTTT; CDR3: CASSQGVIRDRVVEQPQHF
size: few; J: TRBJ1-6; V: TRBV6-5; D: -; DNA: TGTGCCAGCAGGGCTCCGGGGGTGACCCTCCACTTT; CDR3: CASRAPGVTLHF
size: many; J: TRBJ1-2; V: TRBV5-1; D: -; DNA: TGCGCCAGCAGCTTGAATGGGGGCGGGATCGGTAGTGGCTACACCTTC; CDR3: CASSLNGGGIGSGYTF
size: few; J: TRBJ2-7; V: TRBV7-3; D: TRBD2; DNA: TGTGCCAGCAGCCCAAGCGGGGGGACCTCCTACGAGCAGTACTTC; CDR3: CASSPSGGTSYEQYF
size: -; J: TRBJ2-5; V: TRBV2; D: -; DNA: TGTGCCAGCAGTGAAGCCGCCCTTGTAGGGGAAGAGACCCAGTACTTC; CDR3: CASSEAALVGEETQYF
size: many; J: TRBJ2-7; V: TRBV12-3/TRBV12-4; D: TRBD1; DNA: TGTGCCAGCAGCCCCAGACAGGGGGCACACGAGCAGTACTTC; CDR3: CASSPRQGAHEQYF
size: many; J: TRBJ2-5; V: TRBV29-1; D: -; DNA: TGCAGCGTTGAGTATAGCCAAGAGACCCAGTACTTC; CDR3: CSVEYSQETQYF
size: many; J: TRBJ2-1; V: TRBV10-3; D: -; DNA: TGTGCCATCAGTGAGTCCCAGGAGCAGTTCTTC; CDR3: CAISESQEQFF
size: many; J: TRBJ2-1; V: TRBV24-1; D: TRBD2; DNA: TGTGCCACCAGTGATCCGCTTCTAGCGGGAGAGGATGAGCAGTTCTTC; CDR3: CATSDPLLAGEDEQFF
size: many; J: TRBJ1-2; V: TRBV20-1; D: TRBD1; DNA: TGCAGTGCTCGCCTGGACAGGGGAGGGGGTAGTGGAGGCTACACCTTC; CDR3: CSARLDRGGGSGGYTF
size: many; J: TRBJ2-7; V: TRBV7-2; D: TRBD1; DNA: TGTGCCAGCAGCTGGGGACAGACCTCCTACGAGCAGTACTTC; CDR3: CASSWGQTSYEQYF
size: many; J: TRBJ2-3; V: TRBV7-3; D: -; DNA: TGTGCCAGCAGCCTCCAAGCTATGAGGGATACGCAGTATTTT; CDR3: CASSLQAMRDTQYF
size: few; J: TRBJ2-1; V: TRBV6-5; D: TRBD1; DNA: TGTGCCAGCAGTTACCAAGGGACAGGGGGCGCGGGCAATGAGCAGTTCTTC; CDR3: CASSYQGTGGAGNEQFF
size: -; J: TRBJ2-5; V: TRBV5-1; D: -; DNA: TGCGCCAGCAGGTTGGTCGCTCCAGAAGAGGAGACCCAGTACTTC; CDR3: CASRLVAPEEETQYF
size: few; J: TRBJ2-1; V: TRBV18; D: -; DNA: TGTGCCAGCTCACCACCGGGGCTGGCGAGCTCCTACAATGAGCAGTTCTTC; CDR3: CASSPPGLASSYNEQFF
size: many; J: TRBJ2-1; V: TRBV12-3/TRBV12-4; D: -; DNA: TGTGCCAGCAGTAACTCCGGGACCCTCAATGAGCAGTTCTTC; CDR3: CASSNSGTLNEQFF
size: many; J: TRBJ2-1; V: TRBV20-1; D: -; DNA: TGCAGTGCTAGAGCCCGGGGACCCTACAATGAGCAGTTCTTC; CDR3: CSARARGPYNEQFF
size: -; J: TRBJ2-1; V: TRBV7-2; D: -; DNA: TGTGCCAGCAGCTACGGGTTTAATGAGCAGTTCTTC; CDR3: CASSYGFNEQFF
size: few; J: TRBJ2-4; V: TRBV20-1; D: TRBD2; DNA: TGCAGTGCTAGAGTGGGGGGGTTCAAGGACATTCAGTACTTC; CDR3: CSARVGGFKDIQYF
size: -; J: TRBJ2-7; V: TRBV20-1; D: -; DNA: TGCAGTGGACAGAGAGTTTCCTACGAGCAGTACTTC; CDR3: CSGQRVSYEQYF
size: many; J: TRBJ2-3; V: TRBV5-4; D: -; DNA: TGTGCCAGCAGCCTGGACAGCACAGATACGCAGTATTTT; CDR3: CASSLDSTDTQYF
size: many; J: TRBJ1-1; V: TRBV9; D: -; DNA: TGTGCCAGCAGCGCCTCGCTCACGAACACTGAAGCTTTCTTT; CDR3: CASSASLTNTEAFF
size: many; J: TRBJ2-7; V: TRBV20-1; D: -; DNA: TGCAGTGCCTGGGGGCCTAGCGGCTACGAGCAGTACTTC; CDR3: CSAWGPSGYEQYF
size: -; J: TRBJ2-3; V: TRBV6-5; D: -; DNA: TGTGCCAGCAGTTACTCGGGGGGTACGCAGTATTTT; CDR3: CASSYSGGTQYF
size: few; J: TRBJ2-1; V: TRBV29-1; D: TRBD1; DNA: TGCAGCGTTAAGGGGGCGGACAGGGACTACAATGAGCAGTTCTTC; CDR3: CSVKGADRDYNEQFF
size: -; J: TRBJ2-5; V: TRBV6-1; D: TRBD1; DNA: TGTGCCAGCCGGGGGACAGGGCAAGAGACCCAGTACTTC; CDR3: CASRGTGQETQYF
size: -; J: TRBJ2-1; V: TRBV24-1; D: -; DNA: TGTGCCACCAGTGAGGACGAATACAATGAGCAGTTCTTC; CDR3: CATSEDEYNEQFF
size: few; J: TRBJ2-7; V: TRBV6-1; D: TRBD2; DNA: TGTGCCAGCAGTCCCACTAGCGGGAGGCCAGTTTACGAGCAGTACTTC; CDR3: CASSPTSGRPVYEQYF
size: many; J: TRBJ1-6; V: TRBV9; D: -; DNA: TGTGCCAGCAGCGCCAGGGACGATTATAATTCACCCCTCCACTTT; CDR3: CASSARDDYNSPLHF
size: few; J: TRBJ2-7; V: TRBV29-1; D: -; DNA: TGCAGCGTTGGGCTACTTAACTCCTACGAGCAGTACTTC; CDR3: CSVGLLNSYEQYF
size: -; J: TRBJ1-1; V: TRBV10-3; D: -; DNA: TGTGCCATCAGTGTGCAGAACACTGAAGCTTTCTTT; CDR3: CAISVQNTEAFF
size: -; J: TRBJ1-2; V: TRBV6-1; D: -; DNA: TGTGCCAGCAGCTCAGGGATTACCTATGGCTACACCTTC; CDR3: CASSSGITYGYTF
size: few; J: TRBJ2-1; V: TRBV20-1; D: TRBD2; DNA: TGCAGTGCTGGGACTAGCGGTATAAGGTACAATGAGCAGTTCTTC; CDR3: CSAGTSGIRYNEQFF
size: -; J: TRBJ2-7; V: TRBV5-1; D: -; DNA: TGCGCCAGCAGCTTGACTAGCAGCTCCTACGAGCAGTACTTC; CDR3: CASSLTSSSYEQYF
size: -; J: TRBJ1-4; V: TRBV20-1; D: TRBD1; DNA: TGCAGCGCGGACAGGGCGAGGTCTAATGAAAAACTGTTTTTT; CDR3: CSADRARSNEKLFF
size: -; J: TRBJ2-5; V: TRBV20-1; D: TRBD2; DNA: TGCAGTGCTAACAACCTGGGTAGCGGGAGCCAAGAGACCCAGTACTTC; CDR3: CSANNLGSGSQETQYF
size: few; J: TRBJ2-5; V: TRBV20-1; D: -; DNA: TGCAGTGCTCGGAAGAACAGCCTCCAAGAGACCCAGTACTTC; CDR3: CSARKNSLQETQYF
size: -; J: TRBJ1-2; V: TRBV25-1; D: -; DNA: TGTGCCAGCAGTGAATGGGGCGGATCCTATGGCTACACCTTC; CDR3: CASSEWGGSYGYTF
size: -; J: TRBJ2-4; V: TRBV18; D: -; DNA: TGTGCCAGCTCACCACAACACAACATTCAGTACTTC; CDR3: CASSPQHNIQYF
size: many; J: TRBJ2-7; V: TRBV12-3/TRBV12-4; D: -; DNA: TGTGCCAGCAGTTTTGAGAGGGGACCAAGCTCCTACGAGCAGTACTTC; CDR3: CASSFERGPSSYEQYF
size: many; J: TRBJ2-7; V: TRBV28; D: -; DNA: TGTGCGATCAGAGGCAGGCCCTACGAGCAGTACTTC; CDR3: CAIRGRPYEQYF
size: many; J: TRBJ2-4; V: TRBV5-1; D: -; DNA: TGCGCCAGCAGCTTGAGTGGTCAGGCAGCCAAAAACATTCAGTACTTC; CDR3: CASSLSGQAAKNIQYF
size: -; J: TRBJ1-5; V: TRBV4-2; D: -; DNA: TGTGCCAGCAGCCAAGAGTTGGGCAATCAGCCCCAGCATTTT; CDR3: CASSQELGNQPQHF
size: many; J: TRBJ2-1; V: TRBV24-1; D: TRBD1; DNA: TGTGCCACCAGTGATCCTAGGACAGGGATACTGAATGAGCAGTTCTTC; CDR3: CATSDPRTGILNEQFF
size: many; J: TRBJ2-5; V: TRBV20-1; D: TRBD1; DNA: TGCAGTGCTAGGGGACAGGAAGAGACCCAGTACTTC; CDR3: CSARGQEETQYF